This T cell receptor (beta chain) was recorded in a study of T cells in Graves' hyperthyroidism and ophthalmopathy. Amplified TCR beta CDR3 regions derived from RNA transcripts. Researchers ran a first-round RT-PCR on the TCR CDR3 using the HTBI primer set. One entry per CDR3 protein, called by TCRdb with MiXCR from the multiplex PCR reads. The sample yields about 380,000 distinct CDR3 sequences, about 15% seen once. The table lists this clonotype with many counts. Antigen: not known. CDR3 length: 16 amino acids. Germline V gene data show CDR1 as SGHTA and CDR2 as FQGNSA. V shed 4 bases and J shed 3 bases, with 19 bases lying between them. Whole-study findings and limits: Also found in blood were most expanded thyroid clonotypes above 0.001.

Each ophthalmopathy patient scored at least 3 on the Clinical Activity Score and at least 4 on NOSPECS grade, with duration under 3 months. The clonotype originates from a woman aged 25 to 39 with Graves' ophthalmopathy. The rearrangement uses TRBV7-2 and TRBJ2-7; D unresolved. The sequencing input was blood. As DNA, the CDR3 is TGTGCCAGCAGCTCCCGGCAGGCCGTCGTTGTCTACGAGCAGTACTTC. Translating it yields CASSSRQAVVVYEQYF.